The clone carrying this T cell receptor beta chain was counted at least ten times. The record originates from a study of T cells in Graves' hyperthyroidism and ophthalmopathy. The CDR3 sequence is 12 residues long. V lost 0 bases and J 7 bases, leaving 7 bases between the germline ends. Germline CDR1 is SGHNT and CDR2 is YYREEE (reference sequence). There were TCR beta CDR3 regions amplified from RNA transcripts. During a first-round RT-PCR of the TCR CDR3, the HTBI primer set was used. MiXCR, applied by TCRdb to the multiplex PCR reads, yields one record per CDR3 protein. The sample carries about 300,000 distinct CDR3 sequences, roughly 19% recorded once.

The rearrangement uses TRBV5-4 and TRBJ1-1; D unresolved. The receptor was isolated from a man between 45 and 60 years old with Graves' ophthalmopathy. Sequencing was done on a sample of blood. The CDR3 DNA follows: TGTGCCAGCAGCTTGGCCTCGCGTGAAGCTTTCTTT. As protein: CASSLASREAFF.